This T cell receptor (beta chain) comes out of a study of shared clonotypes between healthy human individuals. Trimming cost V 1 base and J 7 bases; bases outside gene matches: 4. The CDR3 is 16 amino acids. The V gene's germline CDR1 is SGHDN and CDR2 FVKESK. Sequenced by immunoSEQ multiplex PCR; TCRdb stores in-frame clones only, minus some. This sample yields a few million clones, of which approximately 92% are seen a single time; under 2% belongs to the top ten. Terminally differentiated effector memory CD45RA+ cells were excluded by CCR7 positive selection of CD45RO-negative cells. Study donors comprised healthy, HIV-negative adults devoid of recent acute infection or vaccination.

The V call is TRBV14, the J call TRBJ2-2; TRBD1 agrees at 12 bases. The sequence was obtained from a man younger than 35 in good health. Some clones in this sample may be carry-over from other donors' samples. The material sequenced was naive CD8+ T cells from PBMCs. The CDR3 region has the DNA TGTGCCAGCAGCCAAGCGGGGACAGGGGGCTTCGGGGAGCTGTTTTTT. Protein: CASSQAGTGGFGELFF. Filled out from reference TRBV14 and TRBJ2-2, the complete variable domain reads EAGVTQFPSHSVIEKGQTVTLRCDPISGHDNLYWYRRVMGKEIKFLLHFVKESKQDESGMPNNRFLAERTGGTYSTLKVQPAELEDSGVYFCASSQAGTGGFGELFFGEGSRLTVL.